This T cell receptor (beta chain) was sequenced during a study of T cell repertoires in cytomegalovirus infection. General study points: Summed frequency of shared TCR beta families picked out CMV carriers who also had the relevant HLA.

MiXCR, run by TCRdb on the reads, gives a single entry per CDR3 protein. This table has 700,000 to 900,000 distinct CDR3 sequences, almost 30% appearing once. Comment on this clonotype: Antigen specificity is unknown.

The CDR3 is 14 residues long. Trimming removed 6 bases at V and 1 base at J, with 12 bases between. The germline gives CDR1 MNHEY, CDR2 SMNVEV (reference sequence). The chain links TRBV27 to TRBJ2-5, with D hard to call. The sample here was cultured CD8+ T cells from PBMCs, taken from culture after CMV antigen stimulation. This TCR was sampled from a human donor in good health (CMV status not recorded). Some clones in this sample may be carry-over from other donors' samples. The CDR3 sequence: CASRSKLFQETQYF. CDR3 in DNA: TGTGCCAGCAGGTCAAAGCTCTTCCAAGAGACCCAGTACTTC.